The clone carrying this T cell receptor beta chain was recorded once. Its cognate antigen is unknown. Antigen-specific CD4+ T cells were expanded with viral peptide pools in the ViraFEST assay before sequencing. Once cultured for approximately eleven days, the cells underwent separation to obtain CD4+ T cells. Both day 3 and day 7 saw half the medium replaced with IL-2 medium. CDR3 length: 16 residues. Trimming removed 1 base from V and 3 bases from J, with 15 bases in between. CDR1 is MGHDK and CDR2 is SYGVNS in the germline V gene. These data originate in a study of vaccination effects on CD4 cells after COVID-19. Study-wide findings and caveats: Convalescent patients numbered few in the study; early post-infection timepoints were missing entirely. Marked clonal contraction of infection- and vaccine-induced clones was seen late after vaccination.

Here immunoSEQ multiplex PCR was the method, and the copy in TCRdb shows in-frame clones only, minus some. The repertoire holds over 55,000 clones, with roughly 76% as singletons. Sequenced material: CD4+ T cells from PBMCs cultured with HCoV-229E spike peptides, taken before COVID-19 vaccination. The gene calls are TRBV25-1 and TRBJ1-2; perhaps TRBD1 as D (5 bases). This sequence was found in a human donor who received a COVID-19 vaccine. Written as DNA, the CDR3 is TGTGCCAGCAGTGAATTTTCAGGGAAGTCGGACTATGGCTACACCTTC. Translated: CASSEFSGKSDYGYTF.